This TCR beta chain was recorded in a study of siplizumab effects on memory and regulatory T cells. The method was immunoSEQ multiplex PCR; TCRdb's version includes in-frame clones alone and lacks a portion of them. Among around 58,000 clones listed, roughly 80% were seen once. V gave up 0 bases and J gave up 8 bases, with 15 bases separating them. Germline V gene data show CDR1 as SGHRS and CDR2 as YFSETQ. The CDR3 consists of 15 residues. The chain carries TRBV5-1 and TRBJ2-4, with D perhaps TRBD1 or TRBD2 (5 bases each). The receptor was derived from a human donor in good health. Sequences were obtained from memory CD4+ T cells sorted from blood. The DNA for the CDR3 is TGCGCCAGCAGCTTGGTAGCAGGGACCATGGACATTCAGTACTTC. This encodes CASSLVAGTMDIQYF.